The sequence of this T cell receptor (beta chain) was determined in a study of T cell responses to AZD1222 COVID-19 vaccine (dated by TCRdb to 2020 to 2022). About the investigation overall: A total of 240 or so trial participants underwent TCR sequencing, of whom 200 to 220 had received two doses of AZD1222 and about 26 had received two doses of the MenACWY control vaccine. Trial participants were enrolled by age into 18-55, 56-69 and 70-plus year subgroups, with approximately 150, 28 and 58 TCR-sequenced participants respectively. Overall study results and their limits: Most participants were white British and females outnumbered males, and the authors suggested that clonal diversity may have been underestimated. Because no samples from the day 14 peak response were available, repertoires could be characterized only after the peak T cell response. Conclusions about previously exposed vaccinees were limited because only six AZD1222 recipients were SARS-CoV-2 seropositive at baseline. Reportedly, close to half of the unique spike-specific TCRs recognized epitopes lying outside the regions that are mutated in the B.1.351 and B.1.1.7 variants. In the small 56-69-year group, the increase in depth fell short of significance, most likely because of low power. Vaccine-associated CD4 TCRs spanned the whole spike protein, with dominant responses in regions 160-218 and 743-854. After two AZD1222 doses, spike-specific TCR breadth and depth were significantly higher than at day 0 and than in MenACWY recipients.

The CDR3 regions of human TCRbeta chains were analyzed by immunosequencing. Processing in the source paper ran as follows. Repertoire TCRs were matched against a reference library of SARS-CoV-2-specific TCRs generated with the MIRA antigen-specificity platform. Breadth was defined as the fraction of unique TCRs that were SARS-CoV-2-associated. Depth was defined as the fraction of total T cells that were SARS-CoV-2-associated. Each spike-specific TCR was assigned to its reactive spike region and to a CD4 or CD8 class using the MIRA data. Log10-transformed breadth and depth values were compared by one-way ANOVA with Sidak's multiple comparisons tests. TCRdb re-hosts the immuneACCESS table, in-frame sequences only. Its copies lack some clones; in the studies checked, an unresolved V gene accounts for under half of them, and the cause for the rest is not known. V, J and clone size are those of that table, while D and trimming were read from the DNA. The sample yields 140,000 to 150,000 clones; about nine tenths were counted once. The ten largest account for under 3.5% of the sample.

The sample's time point label is to be understood as: about 28 days (+/-7) after the second vaccine dose. AZD1222 recipients with second doses at about 4 weeks or about 12 weeks were pooled, because spike-specific TCR depth and breadth did not differ between schedules. Vaccinee samples were obtained from the UK trials COV001 and COV002, which included a single-blind randomized controlled phase 2/3 trial of AZD1222 (ChAdOx1 nCoV-19) in healthy adults. Trial participant PBMC samples were collected at day 0 and day 28 after the second dose for TCRbeta chain sequencing. V loses 5 bases at its end and J loses 8 bases; junction bases beyond the gene matches: 11. From a lookup of the germline V gene (reference sequence), CDR1 and CDR2 are LNHDA and SQIVND. The CDR3 sequence holds 17 residues, the cysteine and phenylalanine included. Only the CDR3 part of the read is kept: 51 bases, read in frame from the first base.

On this clone itself: This receptor's antigen is unknown. Base quality data are lacking; no much larger clone is found one base away.

The receptor was isolated from an adult who received the AZD1222 COVID-19 vaccine. Recombination joined TRBV19 with TRBJ2-1, with 14 bases aligning to TRBD2. The source material was peripheral blood, sampled 28 days after the second AZD1222 dose. The CDR3 region reads CASSLPRLAGGPHEQFF. The sequenced DNA is TGTGCCAGTAGTCTGCCGAGACTAGCGGGAGGGCCGCATGAGCAGTTCTTC.